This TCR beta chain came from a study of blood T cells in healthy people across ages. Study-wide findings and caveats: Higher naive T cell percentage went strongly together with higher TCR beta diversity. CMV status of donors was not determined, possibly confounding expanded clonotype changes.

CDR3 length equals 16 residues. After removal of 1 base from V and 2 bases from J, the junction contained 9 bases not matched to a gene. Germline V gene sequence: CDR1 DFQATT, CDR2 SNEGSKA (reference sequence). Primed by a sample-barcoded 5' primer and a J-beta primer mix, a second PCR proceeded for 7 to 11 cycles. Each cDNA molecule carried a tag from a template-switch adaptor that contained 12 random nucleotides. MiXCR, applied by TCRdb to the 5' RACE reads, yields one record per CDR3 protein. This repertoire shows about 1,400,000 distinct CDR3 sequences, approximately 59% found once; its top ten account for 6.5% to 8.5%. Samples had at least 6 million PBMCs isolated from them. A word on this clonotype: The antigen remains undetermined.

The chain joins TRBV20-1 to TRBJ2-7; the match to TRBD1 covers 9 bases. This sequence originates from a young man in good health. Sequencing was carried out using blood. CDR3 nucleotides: TGCAGTGCTAGAGGGCCCGGGGACAGGGCGACCTACGAGCAGTACTTC. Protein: CSARGPGDRATYEQYF.